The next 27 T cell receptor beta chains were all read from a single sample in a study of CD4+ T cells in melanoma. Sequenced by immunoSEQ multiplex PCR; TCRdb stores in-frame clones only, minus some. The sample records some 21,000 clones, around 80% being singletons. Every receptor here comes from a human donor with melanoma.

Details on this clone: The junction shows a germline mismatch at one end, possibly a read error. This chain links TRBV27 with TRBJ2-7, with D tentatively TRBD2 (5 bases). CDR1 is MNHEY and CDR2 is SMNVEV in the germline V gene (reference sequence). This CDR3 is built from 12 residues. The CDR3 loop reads CASSGVSSEQYF. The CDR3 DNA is TGTGCCAGCAGCGGGGTTTCCTCCGAGCAGTACTTC.

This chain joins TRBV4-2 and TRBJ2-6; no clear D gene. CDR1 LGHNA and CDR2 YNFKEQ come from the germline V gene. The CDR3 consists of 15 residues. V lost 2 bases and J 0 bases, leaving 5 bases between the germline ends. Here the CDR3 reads CASSQILSGANVLTF. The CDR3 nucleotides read TGTGCCAGCAGCCAAATCCTCTCTGGGGCCAACGTCCTGACTTTC.

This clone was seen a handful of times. The CDR3 loop reads CASTPLEGYYGYTF. In DNA form, the CDR3 reads TGTGCCAGCACCCCACTCGAGGGTTACTATGGCTACACCTTC. The chain couples TRBV2 to TRBJ1-2; the D is unclear. Germline V gene data show CDR1 as SNHLY and CDR2 as FYNNEI. V gave up 7 bases and J gave up 3 bases, with 15 bases separating them. The CDR3 has 14 residues.

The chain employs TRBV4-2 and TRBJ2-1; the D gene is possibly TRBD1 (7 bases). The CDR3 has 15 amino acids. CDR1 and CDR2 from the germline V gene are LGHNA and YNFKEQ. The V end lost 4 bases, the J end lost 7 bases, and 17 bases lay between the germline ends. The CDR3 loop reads CASSPTVQGGNEQFF. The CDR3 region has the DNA TGTGCCAGCAGCCCGACCGTCCAGGGGGGTAATGAGCAGTTCTTC.

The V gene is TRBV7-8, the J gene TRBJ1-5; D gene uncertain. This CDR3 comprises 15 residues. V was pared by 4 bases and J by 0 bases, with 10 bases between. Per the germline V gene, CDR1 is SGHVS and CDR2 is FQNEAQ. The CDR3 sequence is CASSSRWDSNQPQHF. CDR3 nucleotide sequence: TGTGCCAGCAGCTCCCGGTGGGATAGCAATCAGCCCCAGCATTTT.

The CDR3 spells CASSWGQGLNTIYF. CDR3 nucleotides: TGTGCCAGCAGCTGGGGACAGGGCTTAAACACCATATATTTT. This rearrangement joins TRBV7-9 to TRBJ1-3, with 9 bases that match TRBD1. The CDR3 contains 14 residues. Germline values: CDR1 SEHNR, CDR2 FQNEAQ (reference sequence). V lost 4 bases and J lost 6; bases outside the gene matches: 4.

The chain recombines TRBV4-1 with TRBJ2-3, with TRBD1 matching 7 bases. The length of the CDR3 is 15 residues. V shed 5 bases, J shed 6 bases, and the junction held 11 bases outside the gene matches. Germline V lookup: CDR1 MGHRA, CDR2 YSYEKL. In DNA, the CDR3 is TGCGCCAGCAGCGAGACAGGGACCCTCGGGGATACGCAGTATTTT. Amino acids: CASSETGTLGDTQYF.

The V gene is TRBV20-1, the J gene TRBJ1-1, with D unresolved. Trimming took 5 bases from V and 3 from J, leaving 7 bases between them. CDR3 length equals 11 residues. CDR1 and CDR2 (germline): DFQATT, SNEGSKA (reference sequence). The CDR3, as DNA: TGCAGTGCTCAACATGACACTGAAGCTTTCTTT. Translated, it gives CSAQHDTEAFF.

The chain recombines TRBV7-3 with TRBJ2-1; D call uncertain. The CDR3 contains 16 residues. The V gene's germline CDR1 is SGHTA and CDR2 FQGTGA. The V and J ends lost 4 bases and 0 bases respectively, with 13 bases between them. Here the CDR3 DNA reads TGTGCCAGCAGCTCCTTCGGGTCCAGCTCCTACAATGAGCAGTTCTTC. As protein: CASSSFGSSSYNEQFF.

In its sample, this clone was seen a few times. The CDR3 DNA reads as TGTGCCAGTAGTATGGTGGCTAACCGGATTACTGAAGCTTTCTTT. Protein product: CASSMVANRITEAFF. The chain joins TRBV19 to TRBJ1-1; no definite D call. The CDR3 consists of 15 residues. V lost 3 bases and J lost 5, with 16 bases in between. Looked up from germline, CDR1 is LNHDA and CDR2 is SQIVND (reference sequence).

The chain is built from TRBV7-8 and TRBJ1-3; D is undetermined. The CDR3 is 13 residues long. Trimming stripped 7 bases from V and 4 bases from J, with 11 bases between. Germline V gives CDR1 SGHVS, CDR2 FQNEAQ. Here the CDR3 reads CASTGVSGNTIYF. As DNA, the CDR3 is TGTGCCAGCACTGGGGTATCGGGAAACACCATATATTTT.

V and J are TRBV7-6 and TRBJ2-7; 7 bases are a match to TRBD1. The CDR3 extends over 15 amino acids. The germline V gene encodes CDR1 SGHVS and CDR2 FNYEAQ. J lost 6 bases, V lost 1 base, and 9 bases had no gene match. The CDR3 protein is CASSLDSGTVGEQYF. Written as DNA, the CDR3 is TGTGCCAGCAGCTTAGACTCCGGGACAGTAGGCGAGCAGTACTTC.

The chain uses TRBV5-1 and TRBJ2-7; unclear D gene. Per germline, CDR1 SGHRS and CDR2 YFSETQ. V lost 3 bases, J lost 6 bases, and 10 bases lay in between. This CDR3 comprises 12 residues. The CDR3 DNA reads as TGCGCCAGCAGCTACAATTTGATCGAGCAGTACTTC. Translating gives CASSYNLIEQYF.

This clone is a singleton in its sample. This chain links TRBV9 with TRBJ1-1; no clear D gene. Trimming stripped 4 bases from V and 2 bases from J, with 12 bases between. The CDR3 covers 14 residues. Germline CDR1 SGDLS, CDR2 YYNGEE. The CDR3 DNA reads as TGTGCCAGCAGCCCAATTTCAGAAAACACTGAAGCTTTCTTT. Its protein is CASSPISENTEAFF.

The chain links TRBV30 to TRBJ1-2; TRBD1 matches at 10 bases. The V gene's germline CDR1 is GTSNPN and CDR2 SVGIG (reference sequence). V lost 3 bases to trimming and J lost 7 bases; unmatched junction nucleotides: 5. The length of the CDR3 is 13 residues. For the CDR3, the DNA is TGTGCCTGGAGGAGGGACAGGGGTTTTGGCTACACCTTC. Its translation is CAWRRDRGFGYTF. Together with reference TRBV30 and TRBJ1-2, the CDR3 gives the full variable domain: SQTIHQWPATLVQPVGSPLSLECTVEGTSNPNLYWYRQAAGRGLQLLFYSVGIGQISSEVPQNLSASRPQDRQFILSSKKLLLSDSGFYLCAWRRDRGFGYTFGSGTRLTVV.

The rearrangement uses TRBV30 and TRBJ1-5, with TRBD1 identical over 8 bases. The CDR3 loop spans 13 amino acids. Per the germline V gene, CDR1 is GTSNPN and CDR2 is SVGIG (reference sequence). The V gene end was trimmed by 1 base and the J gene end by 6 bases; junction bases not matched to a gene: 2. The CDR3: CAWSGTGLQPQHF. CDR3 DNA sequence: TGTGCCTGGAGTGGGACAGGGCTTCAGCCCCAGCATTTT.

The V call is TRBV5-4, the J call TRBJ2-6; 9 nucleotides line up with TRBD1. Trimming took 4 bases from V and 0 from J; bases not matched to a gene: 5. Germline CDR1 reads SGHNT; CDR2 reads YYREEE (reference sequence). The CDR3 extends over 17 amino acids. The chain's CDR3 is CASSRQGVASGANVLTF. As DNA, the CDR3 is TGTGCCAGCAGCCGACAGGGGGTGGCCTCTGGGGCCAACGTCCTGACTTTC.

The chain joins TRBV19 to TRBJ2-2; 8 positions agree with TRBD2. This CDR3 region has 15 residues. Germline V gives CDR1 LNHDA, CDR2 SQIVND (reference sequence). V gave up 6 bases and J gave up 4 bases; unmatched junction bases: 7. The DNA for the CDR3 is TGTGCCAGTAGACCTAACGGGGGGGGCACCGGGGAGCTGTTTTTT. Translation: CASRPNGGGTGELFF.

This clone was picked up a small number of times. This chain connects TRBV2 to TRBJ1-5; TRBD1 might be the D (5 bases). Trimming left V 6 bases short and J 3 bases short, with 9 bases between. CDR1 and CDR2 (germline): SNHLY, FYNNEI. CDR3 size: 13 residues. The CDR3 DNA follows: TGTGCCAGCAGGGGGCAGATCAATCAGCCCCAGCATTTT. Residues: CASRGQINQPQHF.

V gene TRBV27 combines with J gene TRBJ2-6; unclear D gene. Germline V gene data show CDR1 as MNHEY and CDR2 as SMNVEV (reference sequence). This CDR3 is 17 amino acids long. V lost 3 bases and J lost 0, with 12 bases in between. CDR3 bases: TGTGCCAGCAGTTTCTTAGGGCTGAACTCTGGGGCCAACGTCCTGACTTTC. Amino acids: CASSFLGLNSGANVLTF.

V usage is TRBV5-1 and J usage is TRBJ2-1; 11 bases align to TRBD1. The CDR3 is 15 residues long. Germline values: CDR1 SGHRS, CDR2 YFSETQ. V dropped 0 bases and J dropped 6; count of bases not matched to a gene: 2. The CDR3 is CASSLAGTGGNEQFF. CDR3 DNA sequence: TGCGCCAGCAGCTTGGCCGGGACAGGGGGCAATGAGCAGTTCTTC.

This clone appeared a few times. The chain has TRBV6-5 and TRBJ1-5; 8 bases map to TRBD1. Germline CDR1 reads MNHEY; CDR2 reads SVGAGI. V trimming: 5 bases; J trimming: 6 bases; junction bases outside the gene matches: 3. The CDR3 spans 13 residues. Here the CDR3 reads CASSTGGGQPQHF. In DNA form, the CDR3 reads TGTGCCAGCAGTACAGGGGGAGGTCAGCCCCAGCATTTT.

The CDR3 loop reads CASRNPGQGSETQYF. CDR3 DNA: TGTGCCAGCAGGAACCCGGGACAGGGGTCAGAGACCCAGTACTTC. The gene calls are TRBV6-5 and TRBJ2-5; 10 nucleotides match TRBD1. This CDR3 region has 15 residues. Germline V lookup: CDR1 MNHEY, CDR2 SVGAGI. Trimming cost V 6 bases and J 4 bases; bases outside gene matches: 8.

The CDR3 DNA sequence: TGTGCCAGCAGTTTCGACAGGGAACTGAATGGCTACACCTTC. Its translation is CASSFDRELNGYTF. The rearrangement links TRBV5-4 to TRBJ1-2; 7 bases align to TRBD1. This CDR3 region has 14 residues. Germline V lookup: CDR1 SGHNT, CDR2 YYREEE (reference sequence). The V and J ends lost 5 bases and 6 bases, in that order; junction bases with no gene match: 10.

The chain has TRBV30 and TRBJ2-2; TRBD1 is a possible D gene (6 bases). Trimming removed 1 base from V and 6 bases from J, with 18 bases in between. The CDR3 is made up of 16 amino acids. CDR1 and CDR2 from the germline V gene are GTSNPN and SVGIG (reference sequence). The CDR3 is CAWSDWGHHVPGELFF. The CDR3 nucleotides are TGTGCCTGGAGTGACTGGGGACACCATGTCCCCGGGGAGCTGTTTTTT.

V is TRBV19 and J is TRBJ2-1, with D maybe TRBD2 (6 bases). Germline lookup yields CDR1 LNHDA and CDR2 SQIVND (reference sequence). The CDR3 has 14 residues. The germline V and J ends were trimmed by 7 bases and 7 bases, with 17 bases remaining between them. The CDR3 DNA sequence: TGTGCCAGTAAGAGGCCGGGAGTGGGGAATGAGCAGTTCTTC. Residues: CASKRPGVGNEQFF.

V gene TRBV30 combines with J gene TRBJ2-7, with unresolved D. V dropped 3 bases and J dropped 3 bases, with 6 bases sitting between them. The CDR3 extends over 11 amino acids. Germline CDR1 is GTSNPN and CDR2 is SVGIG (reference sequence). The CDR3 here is CAWRRNYEQYF. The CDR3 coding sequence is TGTGCCTGGAGGAGAAACTACGAGCAGTACTTC.